The 13 T cell receptor beta chains in this list originate from one sample, sequenced in a study of tumour-infiltrating T cells in Burkitt lymphoma (dated by TCRdb to the early 2020s). Library generation was performed with the immunoSEQ multiplex PCR assay. The table comes from immuneACCESS by way of TCRdb, which keeps in-frame sequences with V and J called. Part of the clones is missing from these tables; in studies checked, under half for an unresolved V gene and the rest for unknown reasons. The sample has 45,000 to 60,000 clones on record, about a third of them singletons. Roughly 2.8% of the sample goes to the ten largest clones. Specimen: tumor tissue. The receptor source for this set is a human donor with Burkitt lymphoma.

The rearrangement links TRBV2 to TRBJ2-1; weak D call: TRBD1 (6 bases). Germline V lookup: CDR1 SNHLY, CDR2 FYNNEI. CDR3 length: 13 amino acids. With 6 bases removed from V and 12 bases from J, the gap between germline ends came to 18 bases. CDR3 residues: CASSANTGYGQFF. Here the CDR3 DNA reads TGTGCCAGCAGCGCGAATACAGGGTATGGGCAGTTCTTC. Supplemented by reference TRBV2 and TRBJ2-1, the full variable domain reads EPEVTQTPSHQVTQMGQEVILRCVPISNHLYFYWYRQILGQKVEFLVSFYNNEISEKSEIFDDQFSVERPDGSNFTLKIRSTKLEDSAMYFCASSANTGYGQFFGPGTRLTVL.

CDR3 sequence reads: CASSSGGLGTDTQYF. In DNA, the CDR3 is TGTGCCAGCAGCTCGGGGGGGCTGGGCACAGATACGCAGTATTTT. This chain joins TRBV2 and TRBJ2-3, with 8 bases lining up with TRBD2. The CDR3 totals 15 residues. Germline assignment: CDR1 SNHLY and CDR2 FYNNEI. V gave up 6 bases and J gave up 1 base; unmatched junction bases: 6.

The chain employs TRBV6-1 and TRBJ1-6; D is unclear. Trimming took 6 bases from V and 7 from J, leaving 4 bases between them. Germline values: CDR1 MNHNS, CDR2 SASEGT. CDR3 length: 11 residues. CDR3 nucleotide sequence: TGTGCCAGCAGCGACAATTCACCCCTCCACTTT. It translates to CASSDNSPLHF.

This clone appeared a few times. The genes are TRBV6-6 and TRBJ2-1; D is perhaps TRBD1 (6 bases). The CDR3 totals 14 residues. V gave up 5 bases and J gave up 6 bases, with 14 bases separating them. Germline CDR1 and CDR2: MNHNY and SVGAGI (reference sequence). Here the CDR3 reads CASSPRDTVNEQFF. As DNA, the CDR3 is TGTGCCAGCAGTCCCCGGGACACGGTCAATGAGCAGTTCTTC.

This clone occurred a few times. CDR3 sequence: CASSYSSIMGGYTF. The CDR3 DNA follows: TGTGCCAGCAGTTACTCATCTATAATGGGAGGCTACACCTTC. The chain is built from TRBV6-5 and TRBJ1-2, with unresolved D. Trimming shortened V by 0 bases and J by 8 bases, and 13 bases separated the two germline ends. The CDR3 loop spans 14 amino acids. Per the germline V gene, CDR1 is MNHEY and CDR2 is SVGAGI.

This chain joins TRBV5-4 and TRBJ2-1, with 7 bases aligning to TRBD1. The CDR3 loop spans 16 amino acids. V gave up 4 bases and J gave up 5 bases; unmatched junction bases: 12. The germline V gene has CDR1 SGHNT and CDR2 YYREEE (reference sequence). This CDR3 is CASSTKVGTAHNEQFF. In DNA form, the CDR3 reads TGTGCCAGCAGCACAAAAGTTGGGACAGCACACAATGAGCAGTTCTTC.

In its sample, this clone was seen a few times. The genes are TRBV27 and TRBJ2-7; D is perhaps TRBD2 (6 bases). CDR1 is MNHEY, CDR2 SMNVEV, per germline (reference sequence). Trimming stripped 6 bases from V and 5 bases from J, with 11 bases between. The CDR3 has 12 amino acids. CDR3 region: CASRKEGHEQYF. CDR3 in DNA: TGTGCCAGCAGGAAGGAGGGGCACGAGCAGTACTTC.

V is TRBV2 and J is TRBJ2-5; D is unresolved. The CDR3 has 11 residues. Germline V gene data show CDR1 as SNHLY and CDR2 as FYNNEI. The V end lost 6 bases, the J end lost 5 bases, and 7 bases lay between the germline ends. Here the CDR3 reads CASSTGETQYF. Here the CDR3 DNA reads TGTGCCAGCAGCACCGGGGAGACCCAGTACTTC.

The chain carries TRBV29-1 and TRBJ2-3; 10 bases are a match to TRBD2. CDR3 length equals 15 residues. With V trimmed by 1 base and J by 4 bases, 5 bases remained unmatched. The germline V gene has CDR1 SQVTM and CDR2 ANQGSEA. The CDR3 DNA sequence: TGCAGCGTTGAAGGTCTAGCGGGGGAAGCAGATACGCAGTATTTT. This translates into CSVEGLAGEADTQYF.

The J gene is TRBJ2-1, the V gene TRBV7-9; no clear D. The CDR3 has 12 amino acids. Trimming shortened V by 1 base and J by 7 bases, and 5 bases separated the two germline ends. CDR1 is SEHNR, CDR2 FQNEAQ, per germline (reference sequence). The CDR3 DNA sequence: TGTGCCAGCAGCTTAGGGGTGAATGAGCAGTTCTTC. Translating gives CASSLGVNEQFF.

This chain joins TRBV6-1 and TRBJ1-1; maybe TRBD1 (6 bases). The CDR3 spans 14 residues. Germline V CDR1 and CDR2: MNHNS, SASEGT. Trimming left V 8 bases short and J 3 bases short, with 16 bases between. The CDR3 spells CASGQNRGYTEAFF. DNA for the CDR3: TGTGCCAGCGGACAGAATAGGGGGTACACTGAAGCTTTCTTT.

The chain links TRBV5-1 to TRBJ2-1, with D possibly TRBD2 on 6 matching bases. In germline, CDR1 is SGHRS, CDR2 YFSETQ. The CDR3 is 13 amino acids. V was shortened by 0 bases and J by 9 bases, with 10 bases between the two germline ends. The CDR3 DNA reads as TGCGCCAGCAGCTTGGGGACGGAGGGTGAGCAGTTCTTC. This translates into CASSLGTEGEQFF.

This chain uses TRBV5-1 with TRBJ1-5; 8 positions match TRBD1. The CDR3 sequence is 15 residues long. V gave up 5 bases and J gave up 7 bases; unmatched junction bases: 11. The germline gives CDR1 SGHRS, CDR2 YFSETQ. In nucleotides, the CDR3 is TGCGCCAGCAGTTCCGGACAGGGAGGAAGGCAGCCCCAGCATTTT. Protein product: CASSSGQGGRQPQHF.